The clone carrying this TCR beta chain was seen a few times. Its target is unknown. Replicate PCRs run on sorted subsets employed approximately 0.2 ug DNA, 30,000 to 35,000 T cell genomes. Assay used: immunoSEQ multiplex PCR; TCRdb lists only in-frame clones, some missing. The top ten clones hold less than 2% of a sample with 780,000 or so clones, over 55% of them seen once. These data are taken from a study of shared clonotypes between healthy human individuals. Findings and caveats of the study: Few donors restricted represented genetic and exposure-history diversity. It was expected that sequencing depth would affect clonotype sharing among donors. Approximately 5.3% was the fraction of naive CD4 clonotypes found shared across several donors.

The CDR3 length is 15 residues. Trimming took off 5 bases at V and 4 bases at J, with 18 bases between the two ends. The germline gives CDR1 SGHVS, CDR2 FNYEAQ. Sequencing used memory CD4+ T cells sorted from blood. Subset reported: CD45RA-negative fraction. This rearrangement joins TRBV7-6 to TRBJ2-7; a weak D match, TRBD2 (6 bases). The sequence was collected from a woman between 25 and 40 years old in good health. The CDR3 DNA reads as TGTGCCAGCAGCCCTCAAGCGGGCGTGGAATACGAGCAGTACTTC. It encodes CASSPQAGVEYEQYF.